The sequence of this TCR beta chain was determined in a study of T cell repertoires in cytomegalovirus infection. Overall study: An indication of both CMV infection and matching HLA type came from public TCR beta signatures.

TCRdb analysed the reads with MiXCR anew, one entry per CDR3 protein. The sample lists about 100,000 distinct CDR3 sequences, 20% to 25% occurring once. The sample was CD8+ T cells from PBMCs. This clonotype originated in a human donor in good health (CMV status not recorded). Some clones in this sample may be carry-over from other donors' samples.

CDR3 bases: TGTGCCAGCAGTTACACCGGGACTAGCGGCCAAGAGACCCAGTACTTC. Its protein product is CASSYTGTSGQETQYF. The chain combines TRBV6-5 with TRBJ2-5, with 11 bases aligning to TRBD2. J lost 1 base, V lost 2 bases, and 3 bases had no gene match. The CDR3 spans 16 residues. Per germline, CDR1 MNHEY and CDR2 SVGAGI.